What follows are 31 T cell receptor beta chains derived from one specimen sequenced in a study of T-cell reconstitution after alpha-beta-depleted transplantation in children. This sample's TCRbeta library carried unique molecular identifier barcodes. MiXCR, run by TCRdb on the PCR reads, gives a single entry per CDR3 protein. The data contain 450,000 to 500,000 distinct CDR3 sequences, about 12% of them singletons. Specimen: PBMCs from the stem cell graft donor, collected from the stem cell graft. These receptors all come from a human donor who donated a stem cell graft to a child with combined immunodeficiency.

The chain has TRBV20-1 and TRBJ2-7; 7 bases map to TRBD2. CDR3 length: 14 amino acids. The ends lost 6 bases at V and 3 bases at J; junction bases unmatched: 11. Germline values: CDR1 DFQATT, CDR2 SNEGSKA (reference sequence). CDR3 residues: CSAATRGRGYEQYF. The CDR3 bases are TGCAGTGCAGCTACTAGAGGGAGGGGCTACGAGCAGTACTTC.

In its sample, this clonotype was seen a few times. CDR3 loop: CASSIVGSRTGNYNEQFF. The CDR3, as DNA: TGTGCCAGTAGTATAGTAGGGTCTCGGACAGGGAACTACAATGAGCAGTTCTTC. The V and J genes are TRBV19 and TRBJ2-1; 8 bases fit TRBD1. With V trimmed by 1 base and J by 3 bases, 11 bases remained unmatched. The germline V gene has CDR1 LNHDA and CDR2 SQIVND (reference sequence). The CDR3 is made up of 18 amino acids.

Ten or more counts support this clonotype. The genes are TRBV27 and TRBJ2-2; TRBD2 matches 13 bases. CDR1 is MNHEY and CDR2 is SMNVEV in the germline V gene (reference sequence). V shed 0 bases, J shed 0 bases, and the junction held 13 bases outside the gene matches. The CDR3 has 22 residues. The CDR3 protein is CASSLSRLAGGILGTNTGELFF. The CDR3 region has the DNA TGTGCCAGCAGTTTATCTAGACTAGCGGGAGGTATCTTAGGAACGAACACCGGGGAGCTGTTTTTT.

The CDR3 DNA reads TGTGCCAGCAGCTTGCTTAGCGGGAGGGCTGAGGGGGAGCTGTTTTTT. Translation: CASSLLSGRAEGELFF. The chain employs TRBV7-2 and TRBJ2-2, with 11 bases lining up with TRBD2. Germline CDR1 is SGHTA and CDR2 is FQGNSA. This CDR3 region has 16 residues. V lost 3 bases and J lost 8; bases outside the gene matches: 8.

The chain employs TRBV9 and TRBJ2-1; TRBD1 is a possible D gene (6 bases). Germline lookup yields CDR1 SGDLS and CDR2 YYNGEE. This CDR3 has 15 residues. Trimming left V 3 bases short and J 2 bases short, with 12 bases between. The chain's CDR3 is CASSARTAAYNEQFF. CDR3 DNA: TGTGCCAGCAGCGCGCGGACAGCTGCCTACAATGAGCAGTTCTTC.

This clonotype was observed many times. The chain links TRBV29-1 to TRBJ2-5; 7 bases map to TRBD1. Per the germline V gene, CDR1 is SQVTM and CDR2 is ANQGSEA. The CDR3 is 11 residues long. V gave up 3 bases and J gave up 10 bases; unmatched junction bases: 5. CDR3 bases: TGCAGCGTTGACCCAACAGGGGTCCAGTACTTC. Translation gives CSVDPTGVQYF.

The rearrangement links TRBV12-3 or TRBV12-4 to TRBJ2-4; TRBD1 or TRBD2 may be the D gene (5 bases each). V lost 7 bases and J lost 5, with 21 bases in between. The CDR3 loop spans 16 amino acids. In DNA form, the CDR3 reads TGTGCCAGCACCCCGGACGGCTGGGGACCGGAAAACATTCAGTACTTC. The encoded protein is CASTPDGWGPENIQYF.

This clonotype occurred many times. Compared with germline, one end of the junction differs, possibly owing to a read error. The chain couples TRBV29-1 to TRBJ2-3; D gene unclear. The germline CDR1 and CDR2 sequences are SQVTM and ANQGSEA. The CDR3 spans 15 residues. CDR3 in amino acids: CSVGFSGSRTDTQYF. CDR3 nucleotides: TGCAGCGTTGGGTTCTCTGGGTCTCGCACTGATACGCAGTATTTT.

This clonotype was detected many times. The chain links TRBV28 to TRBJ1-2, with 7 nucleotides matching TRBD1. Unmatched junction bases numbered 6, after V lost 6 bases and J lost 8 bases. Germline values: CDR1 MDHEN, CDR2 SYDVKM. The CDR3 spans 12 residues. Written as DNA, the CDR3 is TGTGCCAGCAGCTACGGACAGGAAGGCTACACCTTC. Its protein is CASSYGQEGYTF.

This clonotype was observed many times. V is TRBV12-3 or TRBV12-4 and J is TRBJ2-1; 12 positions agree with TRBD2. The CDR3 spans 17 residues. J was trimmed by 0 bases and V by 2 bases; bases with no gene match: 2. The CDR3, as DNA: TGTGCCAGCAGTTTAAGACTAGCGGGAGTCTCCTACAATGAGCAGTTCTTC. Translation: CASSLRLAGVSYNEQFF.

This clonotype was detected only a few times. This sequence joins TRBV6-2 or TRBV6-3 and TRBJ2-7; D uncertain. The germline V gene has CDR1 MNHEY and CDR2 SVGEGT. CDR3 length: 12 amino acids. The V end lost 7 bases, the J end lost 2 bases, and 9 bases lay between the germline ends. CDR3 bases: TGTGCCAGCACATATCCGGCCTACGAGCAGTACTTC. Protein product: CASTYPAYEQYF.

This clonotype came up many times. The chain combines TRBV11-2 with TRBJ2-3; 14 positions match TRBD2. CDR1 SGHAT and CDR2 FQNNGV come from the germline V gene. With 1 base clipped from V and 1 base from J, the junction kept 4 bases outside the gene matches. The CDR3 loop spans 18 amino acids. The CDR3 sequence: CASSLGLAGGRGTDTQYF. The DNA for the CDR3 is TGTGCCAGCAGCTTAGGACTAGCGGGGGGGCGTGGCACAGATACGCAGTATTTT.

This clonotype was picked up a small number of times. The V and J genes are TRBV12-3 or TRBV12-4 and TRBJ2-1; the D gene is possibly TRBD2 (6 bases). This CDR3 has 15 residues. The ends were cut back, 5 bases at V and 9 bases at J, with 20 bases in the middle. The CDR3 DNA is TGTGCCAGCAGTACCGGGACTCTCGTTGAGGGTGAGCAGTTCTTC. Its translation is CASSTGTLVEGEQFF.

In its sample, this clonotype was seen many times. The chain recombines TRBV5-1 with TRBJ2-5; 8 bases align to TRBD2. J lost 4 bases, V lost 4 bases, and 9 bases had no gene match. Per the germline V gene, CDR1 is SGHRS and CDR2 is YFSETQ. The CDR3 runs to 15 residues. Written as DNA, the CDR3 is TGCGCCAGCAGCCCGGCGACTAGCGACCTAGAGACCCAGTACTTC. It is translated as CASSPATSDLETQYF.

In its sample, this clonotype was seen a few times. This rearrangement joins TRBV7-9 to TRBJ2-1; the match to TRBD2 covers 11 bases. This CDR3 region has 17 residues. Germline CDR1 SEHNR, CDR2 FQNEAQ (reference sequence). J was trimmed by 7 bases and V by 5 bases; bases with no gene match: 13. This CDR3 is CASSPSAASGRTNEQFF. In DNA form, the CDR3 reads TGTGCCAGCAGCCCCTCGGCGGCTAGCGGGAGGACAAATGAGCAGTTCTTC. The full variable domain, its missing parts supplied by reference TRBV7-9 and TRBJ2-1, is DTGVSQNPRHKITKRGQNVTFRCDPISEHNRLYWYRQTLGQGPEFLTYFQNEAQLEKSRLLSDRFSAERPKGSFSTLEIQRTEQGDSAMYLCASSPSAASGRTNEQFFGPGTRLTVL.

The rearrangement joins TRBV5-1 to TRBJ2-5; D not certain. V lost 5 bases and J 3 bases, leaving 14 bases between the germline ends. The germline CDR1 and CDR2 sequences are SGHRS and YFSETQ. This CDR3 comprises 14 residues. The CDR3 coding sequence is TGCGCCAGCAGTACAAGGCGTCAGGAAGAGACCCAGTACTTC. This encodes CASSTRRQEETQYF. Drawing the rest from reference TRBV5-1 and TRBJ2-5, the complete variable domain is KAGVTQTPRYLIKTRGQQVTLSCSPISGHRSVSWYQQTPGQGLQFLFEYFSETQRNKGNFPGRFSGRQFSNSRSEMNVSTLELGDSALYLCASSTRRQEETQYFGPGTRLLVL.

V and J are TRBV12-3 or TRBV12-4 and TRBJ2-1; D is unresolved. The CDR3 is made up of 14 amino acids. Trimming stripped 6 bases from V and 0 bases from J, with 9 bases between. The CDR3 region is CASRYSSSYNEQFF. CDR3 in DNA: TGTGCCAGCAGATATTCCAGCTCCTACAATGAGCAGTTCTTC.

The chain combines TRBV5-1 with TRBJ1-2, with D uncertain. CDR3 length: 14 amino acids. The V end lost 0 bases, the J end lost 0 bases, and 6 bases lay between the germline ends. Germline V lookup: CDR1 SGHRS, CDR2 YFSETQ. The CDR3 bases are TGCGCCAGCAGCTTGGGCGGATCTAACTATGGCTACACCTTC. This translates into CASSLGGSNYGYTF.

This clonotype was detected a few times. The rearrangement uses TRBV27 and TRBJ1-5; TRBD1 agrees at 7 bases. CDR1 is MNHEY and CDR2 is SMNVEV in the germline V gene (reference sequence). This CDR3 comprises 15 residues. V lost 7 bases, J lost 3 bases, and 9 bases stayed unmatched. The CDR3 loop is CASTQTGQANQPQHF. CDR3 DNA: TGTGCCAGCACCCAGACAGGGCAGGCCAATCAGCCCCAGCATTTT.

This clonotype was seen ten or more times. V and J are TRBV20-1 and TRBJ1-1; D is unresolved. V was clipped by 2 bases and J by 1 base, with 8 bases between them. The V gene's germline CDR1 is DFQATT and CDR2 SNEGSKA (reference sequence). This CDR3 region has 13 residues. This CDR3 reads CSARRSGNTEAFF. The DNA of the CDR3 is TGCAGTGCTAGAAGATCAGGGAACACTGAAGCTTTCTTT.

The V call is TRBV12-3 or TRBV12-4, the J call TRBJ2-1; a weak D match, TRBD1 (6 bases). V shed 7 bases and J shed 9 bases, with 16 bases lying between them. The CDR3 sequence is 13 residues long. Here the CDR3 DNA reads TGTGCCAGCACCGCAACTTCCAGGGGTGAGCAGTTCTTC. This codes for CASTATSRGEQFF.

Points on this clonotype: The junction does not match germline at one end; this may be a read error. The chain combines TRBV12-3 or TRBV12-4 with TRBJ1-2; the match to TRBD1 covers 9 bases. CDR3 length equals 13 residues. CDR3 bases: TGTGCCAGCAGTGACAGGGGGTACTACGGCTACACCTTC. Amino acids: CASSDRGYYGYTF.

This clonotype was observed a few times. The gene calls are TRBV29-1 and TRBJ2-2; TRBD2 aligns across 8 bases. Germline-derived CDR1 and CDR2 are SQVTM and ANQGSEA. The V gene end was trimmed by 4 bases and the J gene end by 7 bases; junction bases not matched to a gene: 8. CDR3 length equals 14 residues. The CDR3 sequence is CSVAAGGKGGELFF. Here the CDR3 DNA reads TGCAGCGTTGCCGCGGGAGGAAAAGGCGGGGAGCTGTTTTTT.

The CDR3 DNA reads TGTGCCAGCAGTTTGCGGACTAGTCAGGCGTACGAGCAGTACTTC. Translated, it gives CASSLRTSQAYEQYF. V usage is TRBV12-3 or TRBV12-4 and J usage is TRBJ2-7; TRBD2 aligns across 7 bases. The CDR3 totals 15 residues. J was trimmed by 4 bases and V by 3 bases; bases with no gene match: 9.

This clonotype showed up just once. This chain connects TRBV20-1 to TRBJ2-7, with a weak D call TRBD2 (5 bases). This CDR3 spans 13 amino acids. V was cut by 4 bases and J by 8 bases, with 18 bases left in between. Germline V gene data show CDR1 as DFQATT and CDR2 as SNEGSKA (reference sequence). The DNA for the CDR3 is TGCAGTGCTACCCGGGATTTTATTAAGAAGCAGTACTTC. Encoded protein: CSATRDFIKKQYF.

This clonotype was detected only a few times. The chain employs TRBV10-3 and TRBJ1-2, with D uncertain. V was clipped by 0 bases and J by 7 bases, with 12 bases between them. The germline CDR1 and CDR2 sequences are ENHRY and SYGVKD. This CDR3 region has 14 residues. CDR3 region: CAISESSAPTGYTF. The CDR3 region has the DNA TGTGCCATCAGTGAGTCTTCGGCTCCGACTGGCTACACCTTC.

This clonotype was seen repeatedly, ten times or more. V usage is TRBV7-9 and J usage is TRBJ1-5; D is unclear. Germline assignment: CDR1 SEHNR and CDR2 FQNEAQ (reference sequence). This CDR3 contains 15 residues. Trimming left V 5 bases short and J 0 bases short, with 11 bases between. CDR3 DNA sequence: TGTGCCAGCAGCCCGGACGGCTATAGCAATCAGCCCCAGCATTTT. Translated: CASSPDGYSNQPQHF.

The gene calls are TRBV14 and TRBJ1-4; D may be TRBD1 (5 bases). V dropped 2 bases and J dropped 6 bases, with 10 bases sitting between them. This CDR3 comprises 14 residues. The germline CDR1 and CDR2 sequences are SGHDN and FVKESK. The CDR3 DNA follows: TGTGCCAGCAGCCAATGGGGGGGGGATGAAAAACTGTTTTTT. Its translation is CASSQWGGDEKLFF.

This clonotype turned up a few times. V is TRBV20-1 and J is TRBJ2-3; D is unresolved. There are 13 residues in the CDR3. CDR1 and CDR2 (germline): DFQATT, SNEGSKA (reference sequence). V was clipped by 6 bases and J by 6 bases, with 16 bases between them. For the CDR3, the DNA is TGCAGTGCACATCCCCCACCCCATGATACGCAGTATTTT. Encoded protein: CSAHPPPHDTQYF.

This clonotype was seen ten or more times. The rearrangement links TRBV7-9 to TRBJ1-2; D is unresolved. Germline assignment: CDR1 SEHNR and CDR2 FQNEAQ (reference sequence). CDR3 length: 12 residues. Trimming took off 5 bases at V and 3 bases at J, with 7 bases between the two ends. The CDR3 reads CASSATDYGYTF. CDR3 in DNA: TGTGCCAGCAGCGCGACGGACTATGGCTACACCTTC.

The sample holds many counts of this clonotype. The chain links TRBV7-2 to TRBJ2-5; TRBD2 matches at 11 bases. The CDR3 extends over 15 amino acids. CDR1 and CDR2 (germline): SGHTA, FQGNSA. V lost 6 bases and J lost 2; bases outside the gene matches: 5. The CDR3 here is CASRPRLAGQETQYF. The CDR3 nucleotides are TGTGCCAGCAGACCCAGACTAGCGGGACAAGAGACCCAGTACTTC.